This T cell receptor beta chain was sequenced for a study of blood T cell repertoires in COVID-19. The assay was immunoSEQ multiplex PCR, and TCRdb's table has in-frame clones only and misses some. The sample has roughly 250,000 clones; roughly 86% are singletons. Germline CDR1 SGHDN, CDR2 FVKESK. This CDR3 spans 15 amino acids. J was trimmed by 3 bases and V by 1 base; bases with no gene match: 6. This chain joins TRBV14 and TRBJ2-7; TRBD1 matches at 7 bases. This clonotype was sampled from a woman aged 50 to 60 who had recovered from COVID-19. The sample was PBMCs or T cells enriched from blood (not recorded which). The CDR3 nucleotides are TGTGCCAGCAGCCAAGTGGGGACAGAGTTCTACGAGCAGTACTTC. Residues: CASSQVGTEFYEQYF.